The rows below give T cell receptor beta chains drawn from one sample of a study of cytotoxic CD8 clonotypes in ibrutinib-treated CLL. TCRdb's table, derived via immunoSEQ multiplex PCR, lists solely in-frame clones and lacks some. This sample carries approximately 150,000 clones, approximately 84% of them seen once, and the ten largest clones take about 4.3%. Sequenced here: PBMCs, sampled after 24 months of ibrutinib treatment. All receptors derive from a human donor with chronic lymphocytic leukemia. Each CDR3 is given with its conserved first and last residue. A D gene is named only where the DNA matches it firmly. Clone size is shown for a subset of rows, as once, few, many or a class of expanded clone.

V	J	D	size	DNA	CDR3
TRBV5-1	TRBJ2-5	TRBD2	NA	TGCGCCAGCAGCCCCGGGACTAATCAAGAGACCCAGTACTTC	CASSPGTNQETQYF
TRBV5-1	TRBJ2-3	NA	NA	TGCGCCAGCAGATCCGGATTGATCGGGGGCACAGATACGCAGTATTTT	CASRSGLIGGTDTQYF
TRBV30	TRBJ1-1	TRBD1	NA	TGTGCCTGGAGTGTATCAGGGGGCACTGAAGCTTTCTTT	CAWSVSGGTEAFF
TRBV7-9	TRBJ1-2	NA	NA	TGTGCCAGCAGTCCCATGGGGGCGGCTAACTATGGCTACACCTTC	CASSPMGAANYGYTF
TRBV28	TRBJ1-1	NA	NA	TGTGCCAGCAGTTTACCGACCGGGCAGGGTTGGGACACTGAAGCTTTCTTT	CASSLPTGQGWDTEAFF
TRBV27	TRBJ1-2	TRBD1	few	TGTGCCAGCGGCCGGGACAGGGGCTATGGCTACACCTTC	CASGRDRGYGYTF
TRBV11-2	TRBJ1-1	NA	few	TGTGCCAGCAGACGAGAGGGTTCGCGGGGGAGGGCAACTGAAGCTTTCTTT	CASRREGSRGRATEAFF
TRBV6-6	TRBJ2-2	NA	once	TGTGCCGTAACCGGGAGTATAGGTCCCGGGGAGCTGTTTTTT	CAVTGSIGPGELFF
TRBV6-1	TRBJ2-7	TRBD1	few	TGTGCCAGCACCATGGACAGGACCCGGAACGAGCAGTACTTC	CASTMDRTRNEQYF
TRBV6-5	TRBJ2-7	TRBD1	NA	TGTGCCAGCAGTTTGACAGGGAAATACGAGCAGTACTTC	CASSLTGKYEQYF
TRBV6-1	TRBJ1-1	NA	NA	TGTGCCAGCAGTGAAATAGTGAACACTGAAGCTTTCTTT	CASSEIVNTEAFF
TRBV30	TRBJ1-2	NA	few	TGTGCCTGGAGTGGAATTTCGAGCTACACCTTC	CAWSGISSYTF
TRBV4-1	TRBJ1-4	NA	NA	TGCGCCAGCAGCCAAGTTCGGGGGGCTAATGAAAAACTGTTTTTT	CASSQVRGANEKLFF
TRBV27	TRBJ2-7	TRBD1	NA	TGTGCCAGCAGTGGACAGGATAGCTCCTACGAGCAGTACTTC	CASSGQDSSYEQYF
TRBV11-3	TRBJ2-2	TRBD2	NA	TGTGCCAGCAGGGTAGAGCGGGGGAGTGTGAACACCGGGGAGCTGTTTTTT	CASRVERGSVNTGELFF
TRBV21-1	TRBJ2-7	NA	NA	TGTGCCAGCAGAGGTCTAGCGGGGGTGTCCTACGAGCAGTACTTC	CASRGLAGVSYEQYF
TRBV11-1	TRBJ1-2	TRBD1	NA	TGTGCCAGCAGCTTAGCCGAGACAGGGGGCTCTGGCTACACCTTC	CASSLAETGGSGYTF
TRBV7-9	TRBJ1-2	NA	NA	TGTGCCAGCAGCCCGAATACCCTGTTCAACTATGGCTACACCTTC	CASSPNTLFNYGYTF
TRBV7-9	TRBJ2-1	TRBD2	NA	TGTGCCAGCAGCTTATTACTAGCGGGAGAGAATGAGCAGTTCTTC	CASSLLLAGENEQFF
TRBV10-2	TRBJ1-1	NA	NA	TGCGCCAGCCGGATGGTCCGGGACACTGAAGCTTTCTTT	CASRMVRDTEAFF
TRBV7-2	TRBJ2-2	TRBD2	NA	TGTGCCAGCAGCCAAAGCGGGGGGGCCCCGGCCGGGGAGCTGTTTTTT	CASSQSGGAPAGELFF
TRBV4-3	TRBJ2-7	NA	NA	TGCGCCAGCAGCCAAGTATCCGACTCCTCCTACGAGCAGTACTTC	CASSQVSDSSYEQYF